This entry lists 31 T cell receptor beta chains sequenced from one sample in a study of beta chain features in type 1 diabetes. Reverse transcribing all isolated RNA meant expressed TCRB transcripts were sequenced. This table comes from immunoSEQ multiplex PCR, and its TCRdb copy is limited to in-frame clones, with some not included. The profile covers almost 350,000 clones, with under 8.5% appearing a single time and 0.44% taken by the ten largest. Sequenced: central memory CD4+ T cells from blood. The receptor source for this set is a woman aged 18-29 years in good health.

Many counts were recorded for this clone. This sequence joins TRBV6-5 and TRBJ2-4; the match to TRBD2 covers 9 bases. There are 13 residues in the CDR3. Germline lookup yields CDR1 MNHEY and CDR2 SVGAGI. V dropped 4 bases and J dropped 10; count of bases not matched to a gene: 5. CDR3 bases: TGTGCCAGCAGTTTAGCGGGAGATCCGATTCAGTACTTC. Translation: CASSLAGDPIQYF.

This clone was seen more than once but under ten times. The chain links TRBV27 to TRBJ1-3; no firm D call. The CDR3 has 14 residues. The V end lost 1 base, the J end lost 0 bases, and 4 bases lay between the germline ends. Germline V gives CDR1 MNHEY, CDR2 SMNVEV (reference sequence). The CDR3 region is CASSLYGSGNTIYF. CDR3 DNA: TGTGCCAGCAGTTTATACGGCTCTGGAAACACCATATATTTT.

This clone has only a few counts. The chain recombines TRBV4-3 with TRBJ2-3; 9 positions agree with TRBD2. Germline CDR1 reads LGHNA; CDR2 reads YSLEER. The junction had 5 bases not matched to a gene; V was cut back by 1 base and J by 12 bases. The CDR3 is made up of 13 amino acids. The CDR3 sequence is CASSQAKRGDQYF. CDR3 bases: TGCGCCAGCAGCCAAGCGAAGCGGGGGGACCAGTATTTT.

The table lists this clone with a few counts. This chain uses TRBV5-4 with TRBJ2-3; D remains unclear. Germline assignment: CDR1 SGHNT and CDR2 YYREEE (reference sequence). Trimming left V 0 bases short and J 5 bases short, with 10 bases between. The CDR3 extends over 14 amino acids. The CDR3 bases are TGTGCCAGCAGCTTGGGCCGAAACCAAGATACGCAGTATTTT. It is translated as CASSLGRNQDTQYF.

The V and J genes are TRBV13 and TRBJ2-5; D might be TRBD1 or TRBD2, each matching 7 bases. The germline V and J ends were trimmed by 8 bases and 2 bases, with 24 bases remaining between them. Germline assignment: CDR1 PRHDT and CDR2 FYEKMQ (reference sequence). The CDR3 is 17 amino acids. The CDR3 DNA follows: TGTGCCAGCGGTAACCACCCCGACAGGGAGGGGCAAGAGACCCAGTACTTC. This translates into CASGNHPDREGQETQYF.

This clone has just a few counts. The chain uses TRBV4-3 and TRBJ2-1; D remains unclear. Germline CDR1 reads LGHNA; CDR2 reads YSLEER. This CDR3 region has 14 residues. V dropped 2 bases and J dropped 3 bases, with 8 bases sitting between them. DNA of the CDR3: TGCGCCAGCAGCCAAAGGGTCCACTACAATGAGCAGTTCTTC. Translating gives CASSQRVHYNEQFF.

This clone came up a few times. The chain carries TRBV18 and TRBJ1-3; a possible D gene is TRBD1 (6 bases). V was shortened by 2 bases and J by 3 bases, with 11 bases between the two germline ends. Germline V gene lookup returns CDR1 KGHSH and CDR2 LQKENI. CDR3 length: 15 residues. The CDR3 DNA is TGTGCCAGCTCACCATCAGGGGACATTGGAAACACCATATATTTT. Its translation is CASSPSGDIGNTIYF.

The CDR3 protein is CSVRNQPQHF. The CDR3 DNA follows: TGCAGCGTCAGGAATCAGCCCCAGCATTTT. The chain couples TRBV29-1 to TRBJ1-5, with D hard to call. CDR1 is SQVTM, CDR2 ANQGSEA, per germline. The CDR3 is 10 amino acids. Trimming removed 6 bases at V and 4 bases at J, with 4 bases between.

This clone was seen more than once but under ten times. The chain recombines TRBV18 with TRBJ2-7; weak D call: TRBD1 (5 bases). V dropped 6 bases and J dropped 2 bases, with 20 bases sitting between them. In germline, CDR1 is KGHSH, CDR2 LQKENI. This CDR3 region has 16 residues. The CDR3 here is CASSPPGLLGAYEQYF. Written as DNA, the CDR3 is TGTGCCAGCTCTCCCCCAGGTTTATTAGGGGCCTACGAGCAGTACTTC.

The chain uses TRBV20-1 and TRBJ2-1, with a weak D call TRBD2 (5 bases). Germline CDR1 DFQATT, CDR2 SNEGSKA (reference sequence). V lost 6 bases and J 14 bases, leaving 17 bases between the germline ends. This CDR3 has 11 amino acids. DNA for the CDR3: TGCAGTGCCCTACCGAGGGAGTCGAAGTTCTTC. This gives the protein CSALPRESKFF.

This clone has only a few counts. The rearrangement uses TRBV5-4 and TRBJ2-3, with D perhaps TRBD1 (6 bases). CDR3 length equals 14 residues. The ends were cut back, 4 bases at V and 4 bases at J, with 13 bases in the middle. CDR1 is SGHNT, CDR2 YYREEE, per germline (reference sequence). The CDR3 coding sequence is TGTGCCAGCAGCAGGGACATCTCCGCAGATACGCAGTATTTT. Amino acids: CASSRDISADTQYF. The variable domain in full, completed from reference TRBV5-4 and TRBJ2-3, reads ETGVTQSPTHLIKTRGQQVTLRCSSQSGHNTVSWYQQALGQGPQFIFQYYREEENGRGNFPPRFSGLQFPNYSSELNVNALELDDSALYLCASSRDISADTQYFGPGTRLTVL.

This clone was seen more than once but under ten times. The chain has TRBV5-1 and TRBJ2-5, with TRBD1 matching 12 bases. V was clipped by 4 bases and J by 5 bases; unmatched bases: 6. The CDR3 totals 15 residues. Germline values: CDR1 SGHRS, CDR2 YFSETQ. The CDR3 loop reads CASSQGQGAYETQYF. CDR3 DNA: TGCGCCAGCAGCCAGGGACAGGGGGCTTACGAGACCCAGTACTTC.

The chain joins TRBV28 to TRBJ1-2, with D possibly matching TRBD1 (5 bases). CDR1 MDHEN and CDR2 SYDVKM come from the germline V gene. V was cut by 2 bases and J by 4 bases, with 8 bases left in between. CDR3 length: 13 amino acids. Here the CDR3 DNA reads TGTGCCAGCAGTTTACAGGGCCTCTATGGCTACACCTTC. This encodes CASSLQGLYGYTF.

The chain joins TRBV29-1 to TRBJ2-5; 7 positions match TRBD1. This CDR3 has 13 residues. The germline V gene encodes CDR1 SQVTM and CDR2 ANQGSEA. CDR3 sequence: CSCLGGLQRSQYF. CDR3 coding DNA: TGCAGTTGTTTAGGGGGCCTCCAGAGATCCCAGTACTTC.

This clone was recorded a few times. Additional DNA sequences in this sample encode the identical CDR3. This rearrangement joins TRBV7-9 to TRBJ2-1; D possibly corresponds to TRBD2 (6 bases). The CDR3 is 13 residues long. Germline V lookup: CDR1 SEHNR, CDR2 FQNEAQ (reference sequence). V was pared by 0 bases and J by 7 bases, with 7 bases between. Here the CDR3 reads CASSLARGNEQFF. The CDR3 DNA sequence: TGTGCCAGCAGCTTAGCGCGGGGAAATGAGCAGTTCTTC. The variable domain in full, completed from reference TRBV7-9 and TRBJ2-1, reads DTGVSQNPRHKITKRGQNVTFRCDPISEHNRLYWYRQTLGQGPEFLTYFQNEAQLEKSRLLSDRFSAERPKGSFSTLEIQRTEQGDSAMYLCASSLARGNEQFFGPGTRLTVL.

The chain joins TRBV7-2 to TRBJ2-1; possibly TRBD1 for D (6 bases). The CDR3 runs 15 residues. The V end lost 5 bases, the J end lost 4 bases, and 15 bases lay between the germline ends. Germline CDR1 is SGHTA and CDR2 is FQGNSA. Written as DNA, the CDR3 is TGTGCCAGCAGCCCAATCGGGACAAGTTACAATGAGCAGTTCTTC. Its translation is CASSPIGTSYNEQFF. The entire variable domain, with the rest obtained from reference TRBV7-2 and TRBJ2-1, is as follows: GAGVSQSPSNKVTEKGKDVELRCDPISGHTALYWYRQSLGQGLEFLIYFQGNSAPDKSGLPSDRFSAERTGGSVSTLTIQRTQQEDSAVYLCASSPIGTSYNEQFFGPGTRLTVL.

This chain connects TRBV6-1 to TRBJ1-1; D unclear. The CDR3 has 17 residues. CDR1 is MNHNS and CDR2 is SASEGT in the germline V gene. Trimming left V 3 bases short and J 0 bases short, with 17 bases between. CDR3 sequence reads: CASSDPRALPLNTEAFF. DNA for the CDR3: TGTGCCAGCAGTGATCCCCGGGCCCTCCCCTTGAACACTGAAGCTTTCTTT.

In this sample, this clone turned up a few times. The chain combines TRBV7-2 with TRBJ2-1, with 8 positions matching TRBD1. The V and J ends lost 7 bases and 8 bases, in that order; junction bases with no gene match: 16. The germline gives CDR1 SGHTA, CDR2 FQGNSA. CDR3 length: 16 residues. CDR3 coding DNA: TGTGCCAGCAACCGACCAAGACAGGACAGGGCCTATGAGCAGTTCTTC. Translated, it gives CASNRPRQDRAYEQFF.

This clone has a count of ten or more. This rearrangement joins TRBV10-3 to TRBJ2-6; tentatively, D is TRBD1 (6 bases). This CDR3 contains 18 residues. Trimming removed 3 bases at V and 0 bases at J, with 15 bases between. Looked up from germline, CDR1 is ENHRY and CDR2 is SYGVKD. The CDR3 spells CAISDQTGLGSGANVLTF. The CDR3 nucleotides are TGTGCCATCAGTGACCAAACAGGGTTGGGCTCTGGGGCCAACGTCCTGACTTTC.

The sample holds a few counts of this clone. The chain joins TRBV7-2 to TRBJ1-1; D gene uncertain. The V and J ends lost 4 bases and 8 bases respectively, with 11 bases between them. This CDR3 region has 12 residues. CDR1 is SGHTA and CDR2 is FQGNSA in the germline V gene. The CDR3, as DNA: TGTGCCAGCAGCTCGGGCCTGGGAGAAGCTTTCTTT. Translation gives CASSSGLGEAFF.

Only a few counts were recorded for this clone. V usage is TRBV4-2 and J usage is TRBJ2-1; a possible D gene is TRBD1 (5 bases). Between the trimmed V and J ends, which lost 0 bases and 9 bases, there was a span of 15 bases. Germline-derived CDR1 and CDR2 are LGHNA and YNFKEQ. The CDR3 runs 15 residues. CDR3 sequence reads: CASSQDTSTRVEQFF. CDR3 DNA sequence: TGTGCCAGCAGCCAAGATACCTCTACCAGGGTTGAGCAGTTCTTC.

The genes are TRBV20-1 and TRBJ2-1; D unclear. The CDR3 totals 11 residues. Per germline, CDR1 DFQATT and CDR2 SNEGSKA (reference sequence). Trimming removed 6 bases from V and 7 bases from J, with 10 bases in between. In DNA form, the CDR3 reads TGCAGTGCAACAGACGTGAATGAGCAGTTCTTC. The encoded protein is CSATDVNEQFF.

This clone was seen only a few times. The chain uses TRBV6-6 and TRBJ2-5, with 11 bases lining up with TRBD2. Germline lookup yields CDR1 MNHNY and CDR2 SVGAGI (reference sequence). The CDR3 has 15 residues. J lost 1 base, V lost 5 bases, and 3 bases had no gene match. As DNA, the CDR3 is TGTGCCAGCAGTGGGGGGACTAGCGGCCAAGAGACCCAGTACTTC. Residues: CASSGGTSGQETQYF.

V is TRBV16 and J is TRBJ1-1, with unresolved D. The CDR3 is made up of 14 amino acids. With 2 bases removed from V and 1 base from J, the gap between germline ends came to 8 bases. Germline CDR1 reads KGHSY; CDR2 reads FQNENV. The CDR3 DNA reads TGTGCCAGCAGCCAAAGTCACAGGAACACTGAAGCTTTCTTT. Translation: CASSQSHRNTEAFF.

The V call is TRBV28, the J call TRBJ2-2; D might be TRBD1 (6 bases). The CDR3 extends over 16 amino acids. The germline CDR1 and CDR2 sequences are MDHEN and SYDVKM. The V gene lost 5 bases and the J gene lost 8 bases, with 21 bases spanning the gap. CDR3 bases: TGTGCCAGCAGTCCGCCCCGAAGGACAGCTGAGGGGGAGCTGTTTTTT. It translates to CASSPPRRTAEGELFF.

The CDR3 bases are TGTGCCAGCTCACCGGACAGGGAGGCCGGGGAGCTGTTTTTT. Protein product: CASSPDREAGELFF. The genes are TRBV18 and TRBJ2-2; 8 bases fit TRBD1. CDR1 and CDR2 from the germline V gene are KGHSH and LQKENI. V dropped 3 bases and J dropped 6; count of bases not matched to a gene: 3. This CDR3 region has 14 residues. The variable domain in full, completed from reference TRBV18 and TRBJ2-2, reads NAGVMQNPRHLVRRRGQEARLRCSPMKGHSHVYWYRQLPEEGLKFMVYLQKENIIDESGMPKERFSAEFPKEGPSILRIQQVVRGDSAAYFCASSPDREAGELFFGEGSRLTVL.

At least ten counts were recorded for this clone. The chain recombines TRBV5-5 with TRBJ2-7, with D maybe TRBD1 (5 bases). The CDR3 sequence is 14 residues long. V shed 0 bases and J shed 1 base, with 8 bases lying between them. Germline CDR1 reads SGHKS; CDR2 reads YYEKEE (reference sequence). The CDR3 region has the DNA TGTGCCAGCAGCTTGGGGGCAGGGTCCTACGAGCAGTACTTC. As protein: CASSLGAGSYEQYF.

The chain has TRBV25-1 and TRBJ2-3, with 7 bases that match TRBD1. The CDR3 is made up of 15 amino acids. Germline CDR1 is MGHDK and CDR2 is SYGVNS. The V gene end was trimmed by 3 bases and the J gene end by 2 bases; junction bases not matched to a gene: 5. CDR3 residues: CASSDYRGSTDTQYF. CDR3 nucleotide sequence: TGTGCCAGCAGTGATTACAGGGGATCCACAGATACGCAGTATTTT.

The chain joins TRBV29-1 to TRBJ1-1; 7 bases map to TRBD1. In germline, CDR1 is SQVTM, CDR2 ANQGSEA. V was clipped by 3 bases and J by 2 bases; unmatched bases: 3. The CDR3 has 13 amino acids. The CDR3 loop reads CSVDTGVNTEAFF. Here the CDR3 DNA reads TGCAGCGTTGACACAGGGGTAAACACTGAAGCTTTCTTT.

This clone occurred a few times. This chain links TRBV7-2 with TRBJ2-5; no clear D gene. CDR3 length: 14 amino acids. Germline lookup yields CDR1 SGHTA and CDR2 FQGNSA. V was cut by 2 bases and J by 2 bases, with 9 bases left in between. CDR3 region: CASSLRQRQETQYF. CDR3 DNA sequence: TGTGCCAGCAGCTTACGCCAGAGACAAGAGACCCAGTACTTC.

This clone was detected a few times. The J gene is TRBJ1-2, the V gene TRBV5-4; 9 nucleotides agree with TRBD1. V lost 5 bases and J lost 4; bases outside the gene matches: 12. The CDR3 is made up of 16 amino acids. Germline values: CDR1 SGHNT, CDR2 YYREEE (reference sequence). The CDR3 nucleotides are TGTGCCAGCAGGAAGATGGGACAGGGAGGGGGCTATGGCTACACCTTC. The encoded protein is CASRKMGQGGGYGYTF.